This T cell receptor beta chain was sequenced for a study of immune heterogeneity within non-small cell lung tumors. Broader study findings: Between one patient and another, high-frequency T-cell receptor beta clonotypes were largely distinct. The study found identical dominant CDR3 beta clonotypes recurring across tumor sites within a patient, alongside site-unique high-frequency clones. Local T-cell clonality tracked local tumor mutational burden, showing a moderate yet significant relationship (R about 0.34).

This clonotype was counted only a few times. Its antigen is as yet unknown. Multiplex PCR amplified the TCR beta CDR3 region. Its first round ran for 10 to 11 cycles with 32 V and 13 J primers. In TCRdb, the multiplex PCR reads were re-called with MiXCR into one record per CDR3 protein. The data contain some 19,000 distinct CDR3 sequences, 25% to 35% of them seen just once; the ten biggest clones take up around 4.1%. Bulk tumor genomic DNA, around 590 ng per sample, was used as template. Surgeons took several biopsies per primary tumor, spaced far apart, during surgery. Patients underwent curative surgery for untreated, newly diagnosed non-small cell lung cancer. The CDR3 consists of 12 residues. V lost 2 bases and J lost 4, with 2 bases in between. Germline CDR1 is LGHNT and CDR2 is FRNRAP.

The chain has TRBV12-5 and TRBJ2-2; D gene unclear. The sequencing input was lung tumor tissue. The sequence was collected from a man aged 40-49 years with non-small cell lung cancer. The CDR3 spells CASGLSTGELFF. As DNA, the CDR3 is TGTGCTAGTGGTTTGAGCACCGGGGAGCTGTTTTTT.